The 29 T cell receptor beta chains below all came from one sample that was sequenced in a study of CD8 T cells in ankylosing spondylitis. Study results and caveats: Among TCR beta sequences, a motif of under ten highly homologous variants appeared characteristic of ankylosing spondylitis blood.

Antigen specificity for these receptors is unknown. MiXCR, run by TCRdb on the 5' RACE reads, gives a single entry per CDR3 protein. The data hold some 400,000 distinct CDR3 sequences, with 20% to 25% observed a single time. Sequences were obtained from blood, either unsorted or a sorted T cell fraction (not recorded which). The receptor source for this set is a male donor with ankylosing spondylitis.

The sample holds a few counts of this clonotype. V is TRBV12-3 or TRBV12-4 and J is TRBJ2-7, with TRBD2 identical over 7 bases. V shed 5 bases and J 3 bases; nucleotides not matched to a gene: 7. The CDR3 sequence is 14 residues long. CDR3 DNA: TGTGCCAGCAGTCGTAGCGGGTTTCTCTACGAGCAGTACTTC. The encoded protein is CASSRSGFLYEQYF.

The J gene is TRBJ2-3, the V gene TRBV6-1, with 11 nucleotides matching TRBD2. This CDR3 has 14 residues. J gave up 6 bases and V 6 bases, and 5 bases lay outside the gene matches. Germline CDR1 reads MNHNS; CDR2 reads SASEGT. For the CDR3, the DNA is TGTGCCAGCAGACTAGCGGGAGATGGGGATACGCAGTATTTT. Its translation: CASRLAGDGDTQYF.

V is TRBV5-6 and J is TRBJ1-3, with D uncertain. CDR1 and CDR2 from the germline V gene are SGHDT and YYEEEE. Trimming removed 3 bases at V and 0 bases at J, with 7 bases between. CDR3 length: 14 residues. The CDR3 loop reads CASSYDTSGNTIYF. The CDR3 coding sequence is TGTGCCAGCAGCTACGACACCTCTGGAAACACCATATATTTT.

This chain connects TRBV13 to TRBJ2-1; D ambiguous. The CDR3 is made up of 13 amino acids. V was cut by 3 bases and J by 8 bases, with 11 bases left in between. Germline CDR1 and CDR2: PRHDT and FYEKMQ (reference sequence). CDR3 loop: CASSFQRLDEQFF. In nucleotides, the CDR3 is TGTGCCAGCAGCTTTCAAAGGCTGGATGAGCAGTTCTTC.

V is TRBV3-1 and J is TRBJ2-5; D not certain. Trimming shortened V by 0 bases and J by 5 bases, and 10 bases separated the two germline ends. Germline loops: CDR1 LGHDT, CDR2 YNNKEL (reference sequence). The CDR3 spans 14 residues. DNA for the CDR3: TGTGCCAGCAGCCAAGAGGAGCCCTGGGAGACCCAGTACTTC. It yields the protein CASSQEEPWETQYF.

In this sample, this clonotype turned up a few times. This rearrangement joins TRBV4-1 to TRBJ1-5, with 9 bases matching TRBD1. The CDR3 is 15 amino acids. V gave up 1 base and J gave up 6 bases; unmatched junction bases: 4. Germline V gene sequence: CDR1 MGHRA, CDR2 YSYEKL. CDR3 loop: CASSQGTGGSQPQHF. The CDR3, as DNA: TGCGCCAGCAGCCAAGGCACAGGGGGCAGTCAGCCCCAGCATTTT.

This chain links TRBV5-1 with TRBJ2-5, with D tentatively TRBD2 (5 bases). V was trimmed by 4 bases and J by 4 bases, leaving 11 bases between them. This CDR3 comprises 13 residues. Germline V lookup: CDR1 SGHRS, CDR2 YFSETQ. CDR3 region: CASSRLGRETQYF. The DNA for the CDR3 is TGCGCCAGCAGCCGACTGGGGAGAGAGACCCAGTACTTC.

The chain links TRBV7-3 to TRBJ2-5, with 9 bases that match TRBD2. CDR3 size: 16 residues. Germline V CDR1 and CDR2: SGHTA, FQGTGA. J lost 5 bases, V lost 2 bases, and 9 bases had no gene match. The CDR3 DNA reads TGTGCCAGCAGCTTACACCGAGCGGGAGGATTGGAGACCCAGTACTTC. It specifies CASSLHRAGGLETQYF.

V gene TRBV4-1 combines with J gene TRBJ2-3; possible D gene TRBD2, 6 bases. This CDR3 contains 15 residues. CDR1 is MGHRA and CDR2 is YSYEKL in the germline V gene. The germline V and J ends were trimmed by 3 bases and 0 bases, with 10 bases remaining between them. The DNA for the CDR3 is TGCGCCAGCAGCCACATGGGGGGTAGCACAGATACGCAGTATTTT. Encoded protein: CASSHMGGSTDTQYF.

The J gene is TRBJ2-3, the V gene TRBV2, with no clear D. The CDR3 runs to 14 residues. Per germline, CDR1 SNHLY and CDR2 FYNNEI. Trimming took off 3 bases at V and 2 bases at J, with 9 bases between the two ends. CDR3 bases: TGTGCCAGCAGTGAGGTGGTACCCACAGATACGCAGTATTTT. It encodes CASSEVVPTDTQYF.

CDR3 sequence (DNA): TGTGCCAGCATCCTCCGGGGCTCTGAAGCTTTCTTT. Its protein is CASILRGSEAFF. This chain links TRBV7-9 with TRBJ1-1; perhaps TRBD1 as D (5 bases). The CDR3 contains 12 residues. Germline V CDR1 and CDR2: SEHNR, FQNEAQ (reference sequence). Deletions cut 7 bases from V and 6 bases from J, with 12 bases between.

This clonotype was counted many times. The chain recombines TRBV20-1 with TRBJ1-3; D possibly corresponds to TRBD1 (6 bases). This CDR3 has 13 amino acids. Germline CDR1 reads DFQATT; CDR2 reads SNEGSKA (reference sequence). V gave up 3 bases and J gave up 4 bases, with 10 bases separating them. The CDR3 region has the DNA TGCAGTGCTAGTCAGGGGACGGGAAACACCATATATTTT. Translation gives CSASQGTGNTIYF.

The chain carries TRBV15 and TRBJ2-7, with 7 bases fitting TRBD2. The CDR3 spans 15 residues. Germline V gene sequence: CDR1 LNHNV, CDR2 YYDKDF (reference sequence). Trimming took 3 bases from V and 3 from J; bases not matched to a gene: 8. The CDR3 here is CATSRGGLEDYEQYF. CDR3 in DNA: TGTGCCACCAGCAGGGGGGGGTTGGAGGACTACGAGCAGTACTTC.

This clonotype was counted between two and nine times. The chain carries TRBV19 and TRBJ1-5; no clear D. Germline loops: CDR1 LNHDA, CDR2 SQIVND (reference sequence). Trimming left V 3 bases short and J 3 bases short, with 15 bases between. CDR3 length equals 16 residues. The chain's CDR3 is CASSIQLYRHNQPQHF. The CDR3 region has the DNA TGTGCCAGTAGTATCCAACTATACCGCCACAATCAGCCCCAGCATTTT.

This clonotype has more than one count but fewer than ten. The rearrangement joins TRBV9 to TRBJ2-2, with D possibly TRBD1 on 5 matching bases. Per the germline V gene, CDR1 is SGDLS and CDR2 is YYNGEE. CDR3 length: 14 residues. V shed 6 bases and J shed 2 bases, with 11 bases lying between them. The CDR3 nucleotides are TGTGCCAGCAAGCCAGGGCTCAACACCGGGGAGCTGTTTTTT. Translating it yields CASKPGLNTGELFF.

The CDR3: CASSENRNTGELFF. The CDR3 bases are TGTGCCAGCAGTGAAAACCGAAACACCGGGGAGCTGTTTTTT. The rearrangement links TRBV6-4 to TRBJ2-2, with D unresolved. The V and J ends lost 3 bases and 2 bases respectively, with 7 bases between them. The CDR3 is 14 amino acids. CDR1 is MRHNA and CDR2 is SNTAGT in the germline V gene.

The chain has TRBV12-3 or TRBV12-4 and TRBJ1-6, with D hard to call. There are 15 residues in the CDR3. V was shortened by 3 bases and J by 0 bases, with 6 bases between the two germline ends. The DNA of the CDR3 is TGTGCCAGCAGTTTGGCGTTCTCCTATAATTCACCCCTCCACTTT. Protein: CASSLAFSYNSPLHF.

The J gene is TRBJ2-7, the V gene TRBV20-1; tentative D call: TRBD2 (6 bases). The V gene's germline CDR1 is DFQATT and CDR2 SNEGSKA (reference sequence). The CDR3 covers 11 residues. CDR3 in amino acids: CGTGSSYEQYF. The CDR3 DNA reads TGCGGCACCGGGAGCTCCTACGAGCAGTACTTC.

The chain uses TRBV24-1 and TRBJ2-1; D might be TRBD2 (6 bases). V was pared by 5 bases and J by 7 bases, with 14 bases between. The CDR3 has 14 residues. Per the germline V gene, CDR1 is KGHDR and CDR2 is SFDVKD. CDR3 amino acids: CATSAPRRENEQFF. The CDR3 nucleotides read TGTGCCACCAGTGCCCCTCGGCGGGAAAATGAGCAGTTCTTC.

The chain carries TRBV10-2 and TRBJ2-7; the match to TRBD2 covers 7 bases. The CDR3 covers 14 residues. The germline V gene has CDR1 WSHSY and CDR2 SAAADI. Unmatched junction bases numbered 10, after V lost 5 bases and J lost 6 bases. Here the CDR3 reads CASSLAGRGSEQYF. The CDR3 DNA reads TGCGCCAGCAGTTTGGCAGGGAGGGGCTCCGAGCAGTACTTC.

The CDR3 loop reads CASSKGRSQILPQHF. The CDR3 DNA reads TGTGCCAGCAGTAAGGGCCGCAGTCAAATTTTGCCCCAGCATTTT. The gene calls are TRBV28 and TRBJ1-5; no clear D gene. V dropped 5 bases and J dropped 9 bases, with 20 bases sitting between them. There are 15 residues in the CDR3. Per the germline V gene, CDR1 is MDHEN and CDR2 is SYDVKM. Filled out from reference TRBV28 and TRBJ1-5, the complete variable domain reads DVKVTQSSRYLVKRTGEKVFLECVQDMDHENMFWYRQDPGLGLRLIYFSYDVKMKEKGDIPEGYSVSREKKERFSLILESASTNQTSMYLCASSKGRSQILPQHFGDGTRLSIL.

The DNA of the CDR3 is TGTGCCAGCAGCAACTTCGAAGAGACCCAGTACTTC. This translates into CASSNFEETQYF. The chain employs TRBV21-1 and TRBJ2-5. TRBV21-1 is termed a pseudogene. The CDR3 runs 12 residues.

In its sample, this clonotype was seen many times. The chain is built from TRBV14 and TRBJ2-3; D is undetermined. V lost 1 base and J lost 0, with 8 bases in between. Germline values: CDR1 SGHDN, CDR2 FVKESK. The CDR3 is 15 amino acids. In nucleotides, the CDR3 is TGTGCCAGCAGCCAAGGGATGGCGAGCACAGATACGCAGTATTTT. Its protein is CASSQGMASTDTQYF.

This clonotype was seen only a few times. V and J are TRBV7-8 and TRBJ1-1, with unresolved D. The CDR3 extends over 11 amino acids. With 5 bases removed from V and 8 bases from J, the gap between germline ends came to 9 bases. The germline V gene encodes CDR1 SGHVS and CDR2 FQNEAQ. CDR3 bases: TGTGCCAGCAGCCCACTGACAGAAGCTTTCTTT. It yields the protein CASSPLTEAFF.

V gene TRBV12-3 or TRBV12-4 combines with J gene TRBJ2-2; D is undetermined. This CDR3 region has 13 residues. V shed 6 bases and J shed 3 bases, with 8 bases lying between them. The CDR3 DNA follows: TGTGCCAGCAGCAACCTATACACCGGGGAGCTGTTTTTT. Translating gives CASSNLYTGELFF.

This clonotype was seen more than once but under ten times. The J gene is TRBJ1-1, the V gene TRBV7-2, with 12 bases that match TRBD1. This CDR3 is built from 16 residues. The germline gives CDR1 SGHTA, CDR2 FQGNSA. Unmatched junction bases numbered 11, after V lost 3 bases and J lost 9 bases. The CDR3 bases are TGTGCCAGCAGCTTCGGGACAGGGGGCCCACGGGATCAAGCTTTCTTT. This codes for CASSFGTGGPRDQAFF.

The CDR3 reads CASMFRLNTGELFF. CDR3 nucleotides: TGTGCCAGCATGTTTAGGCTGAACACCGGGGAGCTGTTTTTT. The chain couples TRBV6-5 to TRBJ2-2; no firm D call. CDR1 and CDR2 (germline): MNHEY, SVGAGI. The length of the CDR3 is 14 residues. Trimming stripped 7 bases from V and 1 base from J, with 10 bases between.

The V gene is TRBV12-3 or TRBV12-4, the J gene TRBJ2-7; tentatively, D is TRBD1 (6 bases). The CDR3 runs 13 residues. Trimming took off 5 bases at V and 2 bases at J, with 10 bases between the two ends. CDR3 amino acids: CASSRQATYEQYF. CDR3 DNA: TGTGCCAGCAGTAGACAGGCGACCTACGAGCAGTACTTC.

This clonotype was picked up a small number of times. The chain has TRBV10-3 and TRBJ2-3; the D is unclear. The CDR3 runs to 12 residues. Germline V gene sequence: CDR1 ENHRY, CDR2 SYGVKD. The ends were cut back, 0 bases at V and 7 bases at J, with 5 bases in the middle. This CDR3 is CAISESRNTQYF. The DNA of the CDR3 is TGTGCCATCAGTGAGTCCAGGAATACGCAGTATTTT.